This T cell receptor beta chain was retrieved from a study of cytomegalovirus exposure and HLA in healthy donors. Use of 60 Vbeta and 13 Jbeta primers characterized the PCR. The data were produced by immunoSEQ multiplex PCR, yet TCRdb's version contains in-frame clones alone and is incomplete. The top ten hold approximately 5.6% of the sample, which has around 120,000 clones, roughly four fifths seen once. This CDR3 is built from 15 residues. Looked up from germline, CDR1 is SGDLS and CDR2 is YYNGEE. The trim removed 4 bases at V and 2 bases at J, leaving 8 bases unmatched. Source material: PBMCs. The origin of this receptor is a woman aged 40 to 50 in good health and CMV-seropositive. This rearrangement joins TRBV9 to TRBJ2-7, with 8 nucleotides matching TRBD1. CDR3 nucleotide sequence: TGTGCCAGCAGCTTCCGGACAGGGAAAACCTACGAGCAGTACTTC. Translated, it gives CASSFRTGKTYEQYF.